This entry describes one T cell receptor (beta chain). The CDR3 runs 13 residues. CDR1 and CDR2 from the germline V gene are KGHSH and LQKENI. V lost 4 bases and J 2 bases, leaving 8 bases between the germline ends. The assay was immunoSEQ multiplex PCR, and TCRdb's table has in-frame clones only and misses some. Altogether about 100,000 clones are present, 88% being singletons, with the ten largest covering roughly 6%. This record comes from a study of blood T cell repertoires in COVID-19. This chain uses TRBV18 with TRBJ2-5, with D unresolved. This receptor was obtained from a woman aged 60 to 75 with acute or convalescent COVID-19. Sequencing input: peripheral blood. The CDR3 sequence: CASSQLTQETQYF. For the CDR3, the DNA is TGTGCCAGCTCACAACTCACGCAAGAGACCCAGTACTTC.